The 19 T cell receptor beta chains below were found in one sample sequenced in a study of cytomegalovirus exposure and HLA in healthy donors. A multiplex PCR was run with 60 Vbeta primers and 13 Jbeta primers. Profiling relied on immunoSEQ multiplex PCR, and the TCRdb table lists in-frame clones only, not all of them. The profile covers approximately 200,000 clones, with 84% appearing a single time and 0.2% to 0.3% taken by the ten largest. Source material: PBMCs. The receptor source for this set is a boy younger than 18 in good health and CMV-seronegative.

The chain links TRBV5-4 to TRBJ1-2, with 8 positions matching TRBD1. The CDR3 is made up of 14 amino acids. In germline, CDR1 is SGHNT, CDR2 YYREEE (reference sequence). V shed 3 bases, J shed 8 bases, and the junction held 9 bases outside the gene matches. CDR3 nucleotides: TGTGCCAGCAGCTCAGACGGACAGGGTCGGGGCTACACCTTC. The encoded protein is CASSSDGQGRGYTF.

As DNA, the CDR3 is TGCGCCAGCAGCCAAGATAGGACAGGGATCTACAATGAGCAGTTCTTC. This translates into CASSQDRTGIYNEQFF. V gene TRBV4-3 combines with J gene TRBJ2-1; 8 bases are a match to TRBD1. This CDR3 region has 16 residues. Losses at the gene ends were 0 bases for V and 3 bases for J; bases not matched to a gene: 4. Looked up from germline, CDR1 is LGHNA and CDR2 is YSLEER.

For the CDR3, the DNA is TGTGCCAGCAGTTATGGGAGGTTCGAGCAGTACTTC. Protein product: CASSYGRFEQYF. The genes are TRBV6-5 and TRBJ2-7; D may be TRBD2 (6 bases). V lost 3 bases and J lost 6, with 9 bases in between. The CDR3 runs 12 residues. CDR1 MNHEY and CDR2 SVGAGI come from the germline V gene.

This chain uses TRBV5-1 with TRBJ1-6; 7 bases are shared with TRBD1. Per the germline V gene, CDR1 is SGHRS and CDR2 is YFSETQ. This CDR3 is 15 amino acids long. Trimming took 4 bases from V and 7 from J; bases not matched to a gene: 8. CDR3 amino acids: CASSHGQVLNSPLHF. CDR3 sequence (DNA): TGCGCCAGCAGCCATGGACAGGTACTCAATTCACCCCTCCACTTT.

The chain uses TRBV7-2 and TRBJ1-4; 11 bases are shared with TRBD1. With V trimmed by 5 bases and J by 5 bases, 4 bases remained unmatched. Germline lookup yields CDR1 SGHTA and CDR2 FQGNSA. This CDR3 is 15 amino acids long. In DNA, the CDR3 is TGTGCCAGCAGCCTCTGGACAGGGGGCAATGAAAAACTGTTTTTT. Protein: CASSLWTGGNEKLFF. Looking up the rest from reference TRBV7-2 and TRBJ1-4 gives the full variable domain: GAGVSQSPSNKVTEKGKDVELRCDPISGHTALYWYRQSLGQGLEFLIYFQGNSAPDKSGLPSDRFSAERTGGSVSTLTIQRTQQEDSAVYLCASSLWTGGNEKLFFGSGTQLSVL.

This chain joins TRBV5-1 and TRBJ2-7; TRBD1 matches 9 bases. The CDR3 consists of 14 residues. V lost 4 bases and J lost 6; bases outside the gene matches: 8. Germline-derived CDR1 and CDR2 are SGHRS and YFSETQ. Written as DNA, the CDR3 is TGCGCCAGCAGCCGTTTAGAGGACAGGGGCGAGCAGTACTTC. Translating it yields CASSRLEDRGEQYF.

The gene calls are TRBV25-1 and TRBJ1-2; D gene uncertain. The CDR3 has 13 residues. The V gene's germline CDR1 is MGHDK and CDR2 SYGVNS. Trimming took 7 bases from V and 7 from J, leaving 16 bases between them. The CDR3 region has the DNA TGTGCCAGCACCCAAGGAGGGTCCTCTGGCTACACCTTC. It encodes CASTQGGSSGYTF.

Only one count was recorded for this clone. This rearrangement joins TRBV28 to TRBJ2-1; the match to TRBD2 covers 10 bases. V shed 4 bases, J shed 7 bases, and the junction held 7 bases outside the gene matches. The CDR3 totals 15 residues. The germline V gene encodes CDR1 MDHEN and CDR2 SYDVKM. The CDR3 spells CASSSPKREGNEQFF. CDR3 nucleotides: TGTGCCAGCAGTTCCCCGAAGCGGGAGGGAAATGAGCAGTTCTTC.

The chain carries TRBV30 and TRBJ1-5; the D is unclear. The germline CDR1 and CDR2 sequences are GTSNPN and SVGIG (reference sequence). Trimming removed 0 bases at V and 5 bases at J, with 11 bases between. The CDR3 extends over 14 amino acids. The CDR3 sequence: CAWSVPVFYQPQHF. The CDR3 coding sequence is TGTGCCTGGAGTGTACCGGTTTTTTATCAGCCCCAGCATTTT.

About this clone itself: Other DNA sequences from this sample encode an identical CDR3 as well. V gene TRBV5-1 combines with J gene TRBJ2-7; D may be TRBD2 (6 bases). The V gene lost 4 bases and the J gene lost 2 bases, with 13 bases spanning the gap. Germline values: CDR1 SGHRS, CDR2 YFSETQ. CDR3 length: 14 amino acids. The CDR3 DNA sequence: TGCGCCAGCAGCCTTAGCGGCTCGCCCTACGAGCAGTACTTC. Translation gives CASSLSGSPYEQYF.

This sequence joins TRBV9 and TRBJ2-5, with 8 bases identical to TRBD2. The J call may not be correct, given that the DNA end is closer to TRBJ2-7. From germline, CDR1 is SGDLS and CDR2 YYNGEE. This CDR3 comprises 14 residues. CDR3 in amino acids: CASSVDLAGSEQYF. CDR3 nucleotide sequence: TGTGCCAGCAGCGTAGACCTAGCGGGCTCCGAGCAGTACTTC.

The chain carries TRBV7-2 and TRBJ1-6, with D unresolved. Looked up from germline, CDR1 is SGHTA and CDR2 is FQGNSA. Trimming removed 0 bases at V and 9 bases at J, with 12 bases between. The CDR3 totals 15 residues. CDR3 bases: TGTGCCAGCAGCTTAGCCGGAGGCGTCGGTTCACCCCTCCACTTT. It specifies CASSLAGGVGSPLHF.

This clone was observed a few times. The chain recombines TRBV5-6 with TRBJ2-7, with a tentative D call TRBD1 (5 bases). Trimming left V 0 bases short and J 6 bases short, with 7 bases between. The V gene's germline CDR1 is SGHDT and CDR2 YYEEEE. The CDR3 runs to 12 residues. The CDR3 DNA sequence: TGTGCCAGCAGCTTGGCCAGGGTCGAGCAGTACTTC. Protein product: CASSLARVEQYF.

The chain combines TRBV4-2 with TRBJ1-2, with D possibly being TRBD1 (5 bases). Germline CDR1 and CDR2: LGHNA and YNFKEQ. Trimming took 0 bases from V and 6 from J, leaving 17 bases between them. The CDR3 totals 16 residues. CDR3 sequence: CASSQEGPHGRDGYTF. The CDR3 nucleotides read TGTGCCAGCAGCCAAGAAGGTCCCCATGGCAGGGATGGCTACACCTTC.

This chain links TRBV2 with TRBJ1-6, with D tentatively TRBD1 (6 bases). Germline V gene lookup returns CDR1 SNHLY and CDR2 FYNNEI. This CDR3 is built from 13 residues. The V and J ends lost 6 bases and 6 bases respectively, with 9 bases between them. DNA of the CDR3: TGTGCCAGCAGGGCCAGGGGTAATTCACCCCTCCACTTT. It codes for CASRARGNSPLHF.

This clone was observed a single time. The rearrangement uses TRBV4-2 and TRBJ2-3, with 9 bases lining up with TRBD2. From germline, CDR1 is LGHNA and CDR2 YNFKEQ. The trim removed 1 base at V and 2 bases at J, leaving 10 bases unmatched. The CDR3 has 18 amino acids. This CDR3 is CASSQVPQTSGYTDTQYF. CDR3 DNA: TGTGCCAGCAGCCAAGTTCCCCAGACTAGCGGATACACAGATACGCAGTATTTT.

CDR3 in amino acids: CASSSPGQGGFNTEAFF. CDR3 DNA: TGTGCCAGCAGTTCTCCGGGACAGGGAGGATTCAACACTGAAGCTTTCTTT. The J gene is TRBJ1-1, the V gene TRBV27, with 9 bases aligning to TRBD1. Germline CDR1 and CDR2: MNHEY and SMNVEV (reference sequence). The CDR3 runs to 17 residues. V was clipped by 4 bases and J by 2 bases; unmatched bases: 11.

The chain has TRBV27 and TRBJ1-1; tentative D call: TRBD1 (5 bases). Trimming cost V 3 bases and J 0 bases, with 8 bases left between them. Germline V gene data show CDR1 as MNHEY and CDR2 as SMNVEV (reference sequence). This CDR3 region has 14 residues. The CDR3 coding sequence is TGTGCCAGCAGTTTGAACAGGATGAACACTGAAGCTTTCTTT. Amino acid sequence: CASSLNRMNTEAFF.

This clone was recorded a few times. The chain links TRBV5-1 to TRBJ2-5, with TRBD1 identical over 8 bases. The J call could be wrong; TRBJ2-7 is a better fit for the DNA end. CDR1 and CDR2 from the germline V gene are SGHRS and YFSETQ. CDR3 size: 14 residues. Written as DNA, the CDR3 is TGCGCCAGCAGCTTGGCAGGACAGGGCCACGAGCAGTACTTC. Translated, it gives CASSLAGQGHEQYF.